This TCR beta chain was sequenced for a study of glioma-infiltrating T cells after dendritic cell vaccination. The overall study: At biweekly intervals, patients got three intradermal dendritic cell vaccine injections.

Findings of the study overall: No direct clonality-survival link was found; a diverse polyclonal response may matter.

Note on this clone: Its antigen remains unknown.

Clones were read by immunoSEQ multiplex PCR, and TCRdb kept only the in-frame ones, dropping some. The sample has about 92,000 clones, around 84% seen once; the top ten hold 15% to 18%. The length of the CDR3 is 10 residues. V lost 7 bases to trimming and J lost 5 bases, with 6 bases between them. In germline, CDR1 is DFQATT, CDR2 SNEGSKA (reference sequence). The V call is TRBV20-1, the J call TRBJ2-1; D is undetermined. The TCR comes from a human donor with glioblastoma. Source: blood, taken before dendritic cell vaccination. CDR3 sequence reads: CSVFHNEQFF. CDR3 nucleotides: TGCAGTGTCTTTCACAATGAGCAGTTCTTC.